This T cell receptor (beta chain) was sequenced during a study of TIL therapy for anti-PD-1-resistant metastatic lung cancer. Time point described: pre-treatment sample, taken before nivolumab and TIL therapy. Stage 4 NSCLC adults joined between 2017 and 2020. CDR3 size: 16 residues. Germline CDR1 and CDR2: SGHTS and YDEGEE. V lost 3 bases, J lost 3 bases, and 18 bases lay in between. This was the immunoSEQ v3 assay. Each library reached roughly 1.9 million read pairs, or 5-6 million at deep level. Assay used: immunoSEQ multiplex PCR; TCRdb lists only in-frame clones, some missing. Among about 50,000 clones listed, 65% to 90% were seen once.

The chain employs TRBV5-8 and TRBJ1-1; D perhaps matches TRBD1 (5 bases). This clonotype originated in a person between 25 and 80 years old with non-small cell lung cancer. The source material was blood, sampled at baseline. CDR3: CASSWRSGELHTEAFF. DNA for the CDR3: TGTGCCAGCAGCTGGCGCTCGGGGGAGTTGCACACTGAAGCTTTCTTT.